This is a list of T cell receptor beta chains from one sample in a study of cytomegalovirus exposure and HLA in healthy donors. Sequencing was performed with immunoSEQ multiplex PCR; in TCRdb, only in-frame clones are kept and a portion is missing. The sample has under 110,000 clones, over 75% seen once. The sequenced material came from PBMCs. These receptors were obtained from a man aged 60 to 75 in good health and CMV-seronegative. CDR3s include the opening cysteine and the closing phenylalanine or tryptophan. D genes are given only for firm matches. Rows may omit the clone size; those that give it use once, few, many or a size class.

clone_size j_call v_call d_call cdr3_nt cdr3_aa
- TRBJ2-7 TRBV15 TRBD2 TGTGCCACCAGCAGAGGCGGGACTAGCGGGTACGAGCAGTACTTC CATSRGGTSGYEQYF
- TRBJ1-2 TRBV7-9 TRBD1 TGTGCCAGCAGCTTAGGGGACAGGGGGTATGGCTACACCTTC CASSLGDRGYGYTF
- TRBJ1-2 TRBV7-2 - TGTGCCAGCAGCCCAACTCCCTCGAACTATGGCTACACCTTC CASSPTPSNYGYTF
- TRBJ1-2 TRBV9 - TGTGCCAGCAGCGTAGGGCGGGGGTTGGCCTTC CASSVGRGLAF
once TRBJ1-5 TRBV5-6 - TGTGCCAGCAGCATGACAGATGAGCCCCAGCATTTT CASSMTDEPQHF
once TRBJ1-3 TRBV7-8 - TGTGCCAGCAGCTTAGTGCGATCTGGAAACACCATATATTTT CASSLVRSGNTIYF
- TRBJ2-1 TRBV7-2 TRBD2 TGTGCCAGCAGCCAAGGACTAGCGGGGCACAATGAGCGGTTCTTC CASSQGLAGHNERFF
once TRBJ1-1 TRBV7-9 TRBD1 TGTGCCAGCAGCACCCGACAGGGGAACACTGAAGCTTTCTTT CASSTRQGNTEAFF
few TRBJ1-1 TRBV5-4 TRBD1 TGTGCCAGCAGCCCGGGACAGATGAACACTGAAGCTTTCTTT CASSPGQMNTEAFF
once TRBJ1-6 TRBV18 - TGTGCCAGCTCACCTAAGGCAGGCCTAAGCTCCTATAATTCACCCCTCCACTTT CASSPKAGLSSYNSPLHF
- TRBJ2-1 TRBV19 - TGTGCCAGTAGTATTAGACAGCCCCGGACGGAGCAGTTCTTC CASSIRQPRTEQFF
- TRBJ2-7 TRBV7-3 TRBD1 TGTGCCAGCAGCCCGACCGGGACAGGACCCTACGAGCAGTACTTC CASSPTGTGPYEQYF
- TRBJ2-5 TRBV7-8 TRBD1 TGTGCCAGCAGCCCTAGGGCGGGGACAGGGGGCGTTGAGACCCAGTACTTC CASSPRAGTGGVETQYF
few TRBJ2-1 TRBV28 TRBD2 TGTGCCAGTTCGGAGGCTAGCGGGATGTACAATGAGCAGTTCTTC CASSEASGMYNEQFF
- TRBJ2-7 TRBV27 TRBD1 TGTGCCAGCAGTTTAGGGTCCGGGACAGCTTCGTACGAGCAGTACTTC CASSLGSGTASYEQYF
- TRBJ1-1 TRBV7-9 - TGTGCCAGCAGCTTGGACAGGAACACTGAAGCTTTCTTT CASSLDRNTEAFF
- TRBJ1-6 TRBV2 TRBD1 TGTGCCAGCAGAGCGGACAGGGGGTTGAATTCACCCCTCCACTTT CASRADRGLNSPLHF
once TRBJ2-5 TRBV4-1 TRBD1 TGCGCCAGCAGCCAGGACAGGATGATCCAAGAGACCCAGTACTTC CASSQDRMIQETQYF
- TRBJ1-5 TRBV7-9 - TGTGCCAGCAGCTTATATGAGAAGAACCAGCATTTT CASSLYEKNQHF
- TRBJ1-2 TRBV2 - TGTGCCAGCAGTGCCCAGTATGGCTACACCTTC CASSAQYGYTF
- TRBJ2-7 TRBV6-6 - TGTGCCAGCCGACCCGGTTCCCGAGGCGACGAGCAGTACTTC CASRPGSRGDEQYF
- TRBJ1-5 TRBV7-9 - TGTGCCAGCACCCGGGGGGGTTCGGATCAGCCCCAGCATTTT CASTRGGSDQPQHF
- TRBJ2-2 TRBV6-1 - TGTGCCAGCAGTGAAGAAGCGGGTATGGTGTCTTGGAACACCGGGGAGCTGTTTTTT CASSEEAGMVSWNTGELFF
- TRBJ1-1 TRBV18 TRBD1 TGTGCCAGCTCACCAATCCGGCAGGGGGCCACTGAAGCTTTCTTT CASSPIRQGATEAFF
- TRBJ2-3 TRBV28 TRBD1 TGTGCCAGCAGCCAAGACAGGGGGCGGACAGATACGCAGTATTTT CASSQDRGRTDTQYF
few TRBJ2-2 TRBV2 TRBD1 TGTGCCAGCAGTGAAGAGGGGGCGGGGGAGCTGTTTTTT CASSEEGAGELFF
- TRBJ1-5 TRBV19 - TGTGCCAGTCAAGGAGAGACTGATAATCAGCCCCAGCATTTT CASQGETDNQPQHF
- TRBJ2-3 TRBV5-1 TRBD2 TGCGCCAGCAGCACCGGACTAGCGGGGGTAGAGGATACGCAGTATTTT CASSTGLAGVEDTQYF
once TRBJ2-5 TRBV6-6 TRBD2 TGTGCCAGCGTGGTGGGGGGGAGCAAAGAGACCCAGTACTTC CASVVGGSKETQYF